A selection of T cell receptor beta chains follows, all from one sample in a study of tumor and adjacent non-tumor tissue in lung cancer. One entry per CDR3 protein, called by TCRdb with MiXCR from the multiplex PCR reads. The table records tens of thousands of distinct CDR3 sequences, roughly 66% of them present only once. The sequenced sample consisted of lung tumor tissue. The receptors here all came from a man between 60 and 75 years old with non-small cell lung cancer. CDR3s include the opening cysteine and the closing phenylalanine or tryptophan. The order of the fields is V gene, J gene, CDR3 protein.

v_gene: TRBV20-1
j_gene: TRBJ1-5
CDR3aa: CSASLGGLRRNQPQHF

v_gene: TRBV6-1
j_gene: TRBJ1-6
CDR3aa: CASSSGQGAHSPLHF

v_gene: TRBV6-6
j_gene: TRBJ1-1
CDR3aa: CASMIGVNTEAFF

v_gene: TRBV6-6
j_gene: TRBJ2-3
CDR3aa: CASRYWEDSFYTDTQYF

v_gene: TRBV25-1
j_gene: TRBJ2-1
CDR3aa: CASSTGGGAFEQFF

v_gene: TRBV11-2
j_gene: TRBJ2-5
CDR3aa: CTSSLGWSVQDAQYF

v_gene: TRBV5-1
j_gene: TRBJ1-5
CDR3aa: CASSLAYGGDGDQPQHF

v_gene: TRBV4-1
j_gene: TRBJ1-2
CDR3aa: CASSPPDREVEYGYTF

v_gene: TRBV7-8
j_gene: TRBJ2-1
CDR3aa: CASSLEVSYNDQFF

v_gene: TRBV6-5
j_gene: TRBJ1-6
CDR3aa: CASSYQEYNSPLHF

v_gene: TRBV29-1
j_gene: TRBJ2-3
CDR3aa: CSVAIGETSDTQYF

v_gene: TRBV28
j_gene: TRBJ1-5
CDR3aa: CTSSSPGQGGNQPQHF

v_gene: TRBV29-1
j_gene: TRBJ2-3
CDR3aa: CSVEDKGGGKDTQSF

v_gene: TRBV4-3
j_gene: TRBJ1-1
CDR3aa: CASSQGLSTEAFF

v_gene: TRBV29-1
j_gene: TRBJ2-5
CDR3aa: CSVRGVGIYETQYF

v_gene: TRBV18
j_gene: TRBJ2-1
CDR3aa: CASSPNRDSSYNEQFF

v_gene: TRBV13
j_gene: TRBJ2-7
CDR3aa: CASSLGVRDRGSYEQYF

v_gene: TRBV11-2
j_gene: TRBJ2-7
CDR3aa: CASTRISGRTKNSYEQYF

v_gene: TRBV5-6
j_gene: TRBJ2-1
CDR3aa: CASSLLVGQSRQFF

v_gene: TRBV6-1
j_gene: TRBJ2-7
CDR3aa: CASSPVRAGKGSYEQYF

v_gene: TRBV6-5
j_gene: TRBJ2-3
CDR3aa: CANSYSQESTDTQYF

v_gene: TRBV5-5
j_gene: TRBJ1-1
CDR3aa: CASSSEGHREVFF

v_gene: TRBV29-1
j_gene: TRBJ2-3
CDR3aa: CSVEGLVGVSTDTQYF

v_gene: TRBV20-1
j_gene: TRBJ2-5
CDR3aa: CSVRLAGETQYF

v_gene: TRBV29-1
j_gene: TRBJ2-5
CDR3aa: CSVAWGSLETQYF

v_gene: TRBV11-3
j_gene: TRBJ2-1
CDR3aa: CASSSGVFNEQFF

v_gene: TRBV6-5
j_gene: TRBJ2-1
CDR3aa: CVSIWGNEQFF

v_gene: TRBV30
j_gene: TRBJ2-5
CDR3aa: CAWSPGTSGNQETQYF

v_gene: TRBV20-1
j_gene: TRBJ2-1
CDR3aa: CSVRDLAHYSEQFF

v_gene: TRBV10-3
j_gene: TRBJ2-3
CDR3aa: CAITDSGSRTDTQYF

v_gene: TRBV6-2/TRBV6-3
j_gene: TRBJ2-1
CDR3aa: CGSSRLAGDSYNQQFF

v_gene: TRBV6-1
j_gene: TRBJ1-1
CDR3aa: CANRSMNTEVLF

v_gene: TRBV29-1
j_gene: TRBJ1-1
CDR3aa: CSVEGQGAVFF

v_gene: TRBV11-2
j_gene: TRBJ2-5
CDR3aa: CASSQPKGKETQYF

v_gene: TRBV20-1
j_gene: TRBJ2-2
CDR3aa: CSARNPGQGGELFF

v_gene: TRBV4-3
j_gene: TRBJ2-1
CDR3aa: CASSQDLGNRGHEQLF